These 32 T cell receptor beta chains originate from one sample sequenced in a study of blood T cell repertoires in COVID-19 (TCRdb year 2020). Library preparation employed the immunoSEQ multiplex PCR assay. TCRdb carries this immuneACCESS record with in-frame sequences only. Its versions omit some clonotypes, under half of them owing to an unresolved V gene in the studies checked, with the rest unexplained. The sample yields 320,000 or so clones; 80% to 90% were counted once. The ten largest clones add up to 5% to 6% of the sample. Sample: PBMCs or T cells enriched from blood (not recorded which). The receptors derive from a man aged 30-40 years who had recovered from COVID-19.

The chain carries TRBV3-1 (or the pseudogene TRBV3-2) and TRBJ2-7, with D possibly matching TRBD2 (6 bases). Germline CDR1 is LGHDT and CDR2 is YNNKEL (reference sequence). The V end was cut by 2 bases, the J end by 6 bases, with 14 bases between. The CDR3 has 14 residues. CDR3: CASSQTYSGGEQYF. CDR3 bases: TGTGCCAGCAGCCAAACCTACTCCGGGGGCGAGCAGTACTTC.

V and J are TRBV7-9 and TRBJ2-7; 9 bases agree with TRBD1. Looked up from germline, CDR1 is SEHNR and CDR2 is FQNEAQ (reference sequence). J gave up 4 bases and V 5 bases, and 3 bases lay outside the gene matches. This CDR3 is 13 amino acids long. The CDR3 here is CASSPQGAYEQYF. CDR3 nucleotides: TGTGCCAGCAGCCCACAGGGGGCTTACGAGCAGTACTTC.

The rearrangement uses TRBV5-5 and TRBJ1-4; perhaps TRBD1 as D (6 bases). V lost 4 bases to trimming and J lost 5 bases, with 12 bases between them. CDR1 SGHKS and CDR2 YYEKEE come from the germline V gene (reference sequence). CDR3 length: 14 residues. CDR3 loop: CASSTGTENEKLFF. Written as DNA, the CDR3 is TGTGCCAGCAGCACAGGGACCGAGAATGAAAAACTGTTTTTT.

This clone was found once. V gene TRBV2 combines with J gene TRBJ2-7, with D tentatively TRBD2 (5 bases). Germline V gene data show CDR1 as SNHLY and CDR2 as FYNNEI. This CDR3 has 13 amino acids. Trimming pared 4 bases from V and 3 bases from J, leaving 10 bases between. Here the CDR3 reads CASSGGQFYEQYF. DNA of the CDR3: TGTGCCAGCAGTGGAGGGCAGTTCTACGAGCAGTACTTC. Complete variable domain (other parts from reference TRBV2 and TRBJ2-7): EPEVTQTPSHQVTQMGQEVILRCVPISNHLYFYWYRQILGQKVEFLVSFYNNEISEKSEIFDDQFSVERPDGSNFTLKIRSTKLEDSAMYFCASSGGQFYEQYFGPGTRLTVT.

Of note for this clone: The same CDR3 also results from other DNA sequences found in this sample. The chain uses TRBV19 and TRBJ2-5, with D possibly matching TRBD1 (5 bases). The CDR3 consists of 13 residues. The V gene lost 6 bases and the J gene lost 0 bases, with 8 bases spanning the gap. Germline-derived CDR1 and CDR2 are LNHDA and SQIVND (reference sequence). The CDR3: CASRTAYQETQYF. Written as DNA, the CDR3 is TGTGCCAGTAGGACAGCCTACCAAGAGACCCAGTACTTC.

The V and J genes are TRBV4-1 and TRBJ2-7, with D hard to call. The V gene's germline CDR1 is MGHRA and CDR2 YSYEKL. V was clipped by 6 bases and J by 1 base, with 19 bases between them. CDR3 length: 16 residues. The CDR3 DNA reads as TGCGCCAGCAGTCCCTACGATAATCCCTCATCCTACGAGCAGTACTTC. As protein: CASSPYDNPSSYEQYF.

The CDR3 nucleotides read TGTGCCAGCAGTTTGACAGGGATCCCCTACGAGCAGTACTTC. Its translation is CASSLTGIPYEQYF. This rearrangement joins TRBV27 to TRBJ2-7; 7 bases are a match to TRBD1. The length of the CDR3 is 14 residues. V was clipped by 3 bases and J by 2 bases; unmatched bases: 4. Germline V gene lookup returns CDR1 MNHEY and CDR2 SMNVEV (reference sequence).

The V call is TRBV2, the J call TRBJ1-4, with D hard to call. Germline assignment: CDR1 SNHLY and CDR2 FYNNEI. The CDR3 loop spans 17 amino acids. Trimming shortened V by 2 bases and J by 4 bases, and 17 bases separated the two germline ends. The CDR3 DNA follows: TGTGCCAGCAGTGAACGGGCAGCCGGGGTCGGTAATGAAAAACTGTTTTTT. Translating it yields CASSERAAGVGNEKLFF.

CDR3: CASSVVGQGYYGYTF. CDR3 in DNA: TGTGCCAGCAGCGTAGTGGGACAGGGTTACTATGGCTACACCTTC. V gene TRBV9 combines with J gene TRBJ1-2; 9 bases are shared with TRBD1. V trimming: 0 bases; J trimming: 3 bases; junction bases outside the gene matches: 3. In germline, CDR1 is SGDLS, CDR2 YYNGEE. This CDR3 region has 15 residues. The full variable domain, in which reference TRBV9 and TRBJ1-2 provide the parts outside the CDR3, is DSGVTQTPKHLITATGQRVTLRCSPRSGDLSVYWYQQSLDQGLQFLIQYYNGEERAKGNILERFSAQQFPDLHSELNLSSLELGDSALYFCASSVVGQGYYGYTFGSGTRLTVV.

The chain recombines TRBV18 with TRBJ1-2; 7 bases are shared with TRBD1. CDR3 length: 12 residues. Germline V gene sequence: CDR1 KGHSH, CDR2 LQKENI. V gave up 5 bases and J gave up 8 bases; unmatched junction bases: 5. The CDR3 region has the DNA TGTGCCAGCTCAGACAGGGAAAGCGGCTACACCTTC. This sequence encodes CASSDRESGYTF.

This clone appeared a few times. The rearrangement links TRBV6-5 to TRBJ1-2; TRBD1 might be the D (5 bases). CDR1 and CDR2 (germline): MNHEY, SVGAGI. This CDR3 spans 12 amino acids. Deletions cut 6 bases from V and 2 bases from J, with 7 bases between. The DNA for the CDR3 is TGTGCCAGCAGATCAGGGAACTATGGCTACACCTTC. Residues: CASRSGNYGYTF.

This chain connects TRBV7-9 to TRBJ2-3, with unresolved D. Germline loops: CDR1 SEHNR, CDR2 FQNEAQ (reference sequence). CDR3 length: 11 residues. V shed 5 bases and J shed 4 bases, with 4 bases lying between them. CDR3 protein: CASSISDTQYF. In DNA form, the CDR3 reads TGTGCCAGCAGCATCTCAGATACGCAGTATTTT. Full variable domain (remainder filled in from reference TRBV7-9 and TRBJ2-3): DTGVSQNPRHKITKRGQNVTFRCDPISEHNRLYWYRQTLGQGPEFLTYFQNEAQLEKSRLLSDRFSAERPKGSFSTLEIQRTEQGDSAMYLCASSISDTQYFGPGTRLTVL.

This clone has only a few counts. V gene TRBV18 combines with J gene TRBJ2-5, with 9 bases matching TRBD2. Germline V gives CDR1 KGHSH, CDR2 LQKENI. With 2 bases clipped from V and 2 bases from J, the junction kept 6 bases outside the gene matches. CDR3 size: 16 residues. The CDR3 coding sequence is TGTGCCAGCTCACCATGGGCTAGCGGGGAGCAAGAGACCCAGTACTTC. Its protein product is CASSPWASGEQETQYF.

The chain links TRBV24-1 to TRBJ2-5; 9 bases are shared with TRBD1. The CDR3 has 16 residues. Germline V gene sequence: CDR1 KGHDR, CDR2 SFDVKD. The ends lost 4 bases at V and 4 bases at J; junction bases unmatched: 9. As DNA, the CDR3 is TGTGCCACCAGTGACCTGGGACAGGGATTGGTAGAGACCCAGTACTTC. This encodes CATSDLGQGLVETQYF.

The chain links TRBV5-1 to TRBJ2-1; 10 bases agree with TRBD2. The CDR3 is 17 residues long. The V segment lost 6 bases and the J segment 6 bases; nucleotides outside the gene matches: 15. Germline lookup yields CDR1 SGHRS and CDR2 YFSETQ. The CDR3 DNA is TGCGCCAGCACCCTTGGAAATAGCGGGGGGTACGGCAATGAGCAGTTCTTC. It codes for CASTLGNSGGYGNEQFF. The whole variable domain, filled in from reference TRBV5-1 and TRBJ2-1, reads KAGVTQTPRYLIKTRGQQVTLSCSPISGHRSVSWYQQTPGQGLQFLFEYFSETQRNKGNFPGRFSGRQFSNSRSEMNVSTLELGDSALYLCASTLGNSGGYGNEQFFGPGTRLTVL.

The chain carries TRBV21-1 and TRBJ2-1; the D segment call TRBD2 is taken from the table without a DNA check. TRBV21-1 is marked as a pseudogene. The CDR3 spans 15 residues. CDR3 amino acids: CASSLTSGVYNEQFF. CDR3 in DNA: TGTGCCAGCAGCCTGACTAGCGGGGTATACAATGAGCAGTTCTTC.

This clone was observed once. V gene TRBV27 combines with J gene TRBJ2-7; the match to TRBD1 covers 9 bases. CDR1 and CDR2 (germline): MNHEY, SMNVEV (reference sequence). The ends lost 5 bases at V and 5 bases at J; junction bases unmatched: 4. The CDR3 extends over 13 amino acids. The CDR3 spells CASSPDRGHEQYF. Here the CDR3 DNA reads TGTGCCAGCAGTCCGGACAGGGGCCACGAGCAGTACTTC.

The chain carries TRBV28 and TRBJ1-1; 7 bases fit TRBD1. The trim removed 6 bases at V and 1 base at J, leaving 5 bases unmatched. The CDR3 consists of 14 residues. Germline assignment: CDR1 MDHEN and CDR2 SYDVKM. In DNA, the CDR3 is TGTGCCAGCAGGCTGGGACAGTCGAACACTGAAGCTTTCTTT. Protein: CASRLGQSNTEAFF. Combining the CDR3 with reference TRBV28 and TRBJ1-1 gives the whole variable domain DVKVTQSSRYLVKRTGEKVFLECVQDMDHENMFWYRQDPGLGLRLIYFSYDVKMKEKGDIPEGYSVSREKKERFSLILESASTNQTSMYLCASRLGQSNTEAFFGQGTRLTVV.

The rearrangement links TRBV19 to TRBJ1-5; TRBD1 is a possible D gene (5 bases). Germline assignment: CDR1 LNHDA and CDR2 SQIVND (reference sequence). The CDR3 spans 16 residues. Trimming cost V 3 bases and J 0 bases, with 12 bases left between them. The CDR3 spells CASSIGGEFSNQPQHF. The CDR3 DNA reads as TGTGCCAGTAGTATTGGGGGGGAGTTTAGCAATCAGCCCCAGCATTTT.

The chain employs TRBV3-1 (or the pseudogene TRBV3-2) and TRBJ1-3; D is uncertain. The V gene lost 3 bases and the J gene lost 1 base, with 4 bases spanning the gap. CDR3 length: 13 amino acids. Germline lookup yields CDR1 LGHDT and CDR2 YNNKEL (reference sequence). The CDR3 reads CASSQSSGNTIYF. The CDR3 DNA is TGTGCCAGCAGCCAGAGTTCTGGAAACACCATATATTTT.

The J gene is TRBJ1-4, the V gene TRBV5-5; weak D call: TRBD1 (6 bases). Germline values: CDR1 SGHKS, CDR2 YYEKEE (reference sequence). V lost 4 bases to trimming and J lost 7 bases, with 17 bases between them. The CDR3 runs to 15 residues. The CDR3 protein is CASSDQQGDSEKLFF. DNA for the CDR3: TGTGCCAGCAGCGATCAACAGGGAGACAGTGAAAAACTGTTTTTT. The whole variable domain, remainder taken from reference TRBV5-5 and TRBJ1-4, is DAGVTQSPTHLIKTRGQQVTLRCSPISGHKSVSWYQQVLGQGPQFIFQYYEKEERGRGNFPDRFSARQFPNYSSELNVNALLLGDSALYLCASSDQQGDSEKLFFGSGTQLSVL.

CDR3: CASSLTDQPQHF. The CDR3 coding sequence is TGTGCCAGCAGTTTAACAGATCAGCCCCAGCATTTT. V usage is TRBV28 and J usage is TRBJ1-5, with D unclear. Germline CDR1 and CDR2: MDHEN and SYDVKM. The CDR3 is made up of 12 amino acids. Trimming shortened V by 2 bases and J by 5 bases, and 4 bases separated the two germline ends.

This chain connects TRBV5-1 to TRBJ2-5, with D possibly TRBD2 on 6 matching bases. The CDR3 contains 14 residues. Germline V CDR1 and CDR2: SGHRS, YFSETQ. Trimming cost V 0 bases and J 3 bases, with 9 bases left between them. The CDR3 nucleotides are TGCGCCAGCAGCTTGGACCGGGAGAAAGAGACCCAGTACTTC. The encoded protein is CASSLDREKETQYF.

The V call is TRBV5-1, the J call TRBJ1-2; a possible D gene is TRBD1 (6 bases). Trimming took off 3 bases at V and 2 bases at J, with 8 bases between the two ends. CDR1 is SGHRS and CDR2 is YFSETQ in the germline V gene. This CDR3 is 13 amino acids long. CDR3 region: CASSSGHNYGYTF. CDR3 coding DNA: TGCGCCAGCAGCTCGGGACACAACTATGGCTACACCTTC.

The rearrangement links TRBV4-1 to TRBJ1-4; the D gene is possibly TRBD1 (5 bases). Trimming took 1 base from V and 4 from J, leaving 7 bases between them. The CDR3 sequence is 14 residues long. Germline loops: CDR1 MGHRA, CDR2 YSYEKL. CDR3 loop: CASSQGQFNEKLFF. The CDR3, as DNA: TGCGCCAGCAGCCAAGGACAGTTTAATGAAAAACTGTTTTTT.

V and J are TRBV10-2 and TRBJ1-5; D is possibly TRBD1 (6 bases). Per germline, CDR1 WSHSY and CDR2 SAAADI. The CDR3 sequence is 16 residues long. The ends were cut back, 9 bases at V and 0 bases at J, with 18 bases in the middle. CDR3: CASRDNLVGSNQPQHF. The CDR3 nucleotides are TGCGCCAGTCGGGACAACCTGGTGGGTAGCAATCAGCCCCAGCATTTT.

This sequence joins TRBV5-1 and TRBJ2-7; TRBD2 aligns across 8 bases. CDR3 length equals 16 residues. Germline V gene sequence: CDR1 SGHRS, CDR2 YFSETQ. J was trimmed by 1 base and V by 5 bases; bases with no gene match: 11. CDR3 residues: CASSRTTSGNSYEQYF. The CDR3 DNA follows: TGCGCCAGCAGTCGTACAACTAGCGGAAATTCCTACGAGCAGTACTTC.

The chain combines TRBV6-5 with TRBJ1-5; 8 bases line up with TRBD1. CDR3 length: 15 amino acids. J gave up 7 bases and V 5 bases, and 10 bases lay outside the gene matches. CDR1 is MNHEY, CDR2 SVGAGI, per germline. This chain's CDR3 is CASSHGQGGGQPQHF. The CDR3 DNA reads TGTGCCAGCAGTCACGGACAGGGAGGAGGACAGCCCCAGCATTTT.

This clone was seen once. This CDR3 reads CASSLIAAGELFF. CDR3 nucleotides: TGTGCCAGCAGCTTGATTGCGGCCGGGGAGCTGTTTTTT. The chain links TRBV5-6 to TRBJ2-2; D unresolved. Germline V lookup: CDR1 SGHDT, CDR2 YYEEEE. V lost 1 base and J 6 bases, leaving 7 bases between the germline ends. This CDR3 spans 13 amino acids.

The chain links TRBV21-1 to TRBJ2-1; TRBD2, the table's D call, lacks a check against the DNA. TRBV21-1 is described as a pseudogene. CDR3 size: 12 residues. In DNA, the CDR3 is TGTGCCAGCAGCAAAGCAGGCGGTGAGCAGTTCTTC. Translation gives CASSKAGGEQFF.

The V and J genes are TRBV21-1 and TRBJ2-1; the table's D call, TRBD1, has no DNA check behind it. TRBV21-1 is a recognized pseudogene. The CDR3 runs 10 residues. In nucleotides, the CDR3 is TGTGCCAGCACCAGGGCCGAGCAGTTCTTC. Translating it yields CASTRAEQFF.

This chain uses TRBV5-1 with TRBJ1-1, with unresolved D. This CDR3 region has 15 residues. Trimming took 4 bases from V and 6 from J, leaving 19 bases between them. Germline V gene data show CDR1 as SGHRS and CDR2 as YFSETQ. Written as DNA, the CDR3 is TGCGCCAGCAGCCCCCTTCGATTGGCAACCCCTGAAGCTTTCTTT. It translates to CASSPLRLATPEAFF.